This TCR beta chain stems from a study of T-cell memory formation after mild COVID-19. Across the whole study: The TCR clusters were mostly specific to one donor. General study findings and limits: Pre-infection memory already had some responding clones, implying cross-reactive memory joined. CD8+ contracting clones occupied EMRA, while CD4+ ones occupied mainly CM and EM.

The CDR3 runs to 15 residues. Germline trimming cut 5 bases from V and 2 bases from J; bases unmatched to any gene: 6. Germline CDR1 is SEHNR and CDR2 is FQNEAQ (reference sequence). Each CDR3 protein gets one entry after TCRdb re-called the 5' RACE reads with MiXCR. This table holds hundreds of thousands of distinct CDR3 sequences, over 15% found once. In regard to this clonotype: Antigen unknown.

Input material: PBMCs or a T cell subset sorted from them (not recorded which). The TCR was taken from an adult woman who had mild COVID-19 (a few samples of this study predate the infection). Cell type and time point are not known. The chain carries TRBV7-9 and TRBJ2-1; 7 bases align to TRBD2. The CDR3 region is CASSPSGDPYNEQFF. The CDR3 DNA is TGTGCCAGCAGCCCTAGCGGAGACCCCTACAATGAGCAGTTCTTC. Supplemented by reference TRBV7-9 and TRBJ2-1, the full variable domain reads DTGVSQNPRHKITKRGQNVTFRCDPISEHNRLYWYRQTLGQGPEFLTYFQNEAQLEKSRLLSDRFSAERPKGSFSTLEIQRTEQGDSAMYLCASSPSGDPYNEQFFGPGTRLTVL.